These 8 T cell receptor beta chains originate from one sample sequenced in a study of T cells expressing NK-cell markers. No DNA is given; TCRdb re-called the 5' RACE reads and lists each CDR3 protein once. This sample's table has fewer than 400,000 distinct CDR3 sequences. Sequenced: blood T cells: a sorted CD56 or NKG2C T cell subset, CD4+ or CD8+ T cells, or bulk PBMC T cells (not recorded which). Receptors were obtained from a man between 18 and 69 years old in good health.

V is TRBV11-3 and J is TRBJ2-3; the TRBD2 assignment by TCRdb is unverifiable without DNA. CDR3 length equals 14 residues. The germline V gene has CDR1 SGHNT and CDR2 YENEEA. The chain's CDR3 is CASSLTPPSDTQYF.

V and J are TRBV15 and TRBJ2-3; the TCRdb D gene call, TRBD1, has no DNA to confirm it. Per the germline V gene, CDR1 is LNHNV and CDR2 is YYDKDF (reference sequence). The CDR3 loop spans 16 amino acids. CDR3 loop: CATSTWGGLGTDTQYF.

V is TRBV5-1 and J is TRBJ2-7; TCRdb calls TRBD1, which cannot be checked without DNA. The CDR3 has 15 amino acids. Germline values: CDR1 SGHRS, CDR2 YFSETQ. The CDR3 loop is CASSLGYGGNREQYF.

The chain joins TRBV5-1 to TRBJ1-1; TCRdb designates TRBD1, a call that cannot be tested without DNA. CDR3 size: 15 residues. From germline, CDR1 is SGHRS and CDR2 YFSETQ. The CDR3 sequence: CASRRDRGLNTEAFF.

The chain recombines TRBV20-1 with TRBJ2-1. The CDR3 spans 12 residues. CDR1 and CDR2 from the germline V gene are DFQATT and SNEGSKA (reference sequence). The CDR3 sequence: CSALIDYNEQFF.

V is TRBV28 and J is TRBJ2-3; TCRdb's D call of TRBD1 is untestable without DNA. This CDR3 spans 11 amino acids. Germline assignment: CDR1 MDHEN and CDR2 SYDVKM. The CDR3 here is CASMASLAQYF.

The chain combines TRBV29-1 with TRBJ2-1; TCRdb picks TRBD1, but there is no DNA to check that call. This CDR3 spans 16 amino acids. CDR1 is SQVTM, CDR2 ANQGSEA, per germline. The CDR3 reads CSVDSGRGGDYNEQFF.

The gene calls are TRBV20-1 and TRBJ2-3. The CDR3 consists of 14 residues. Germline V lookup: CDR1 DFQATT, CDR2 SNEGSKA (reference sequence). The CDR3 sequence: CSADKDGSTDTQYF.